This T cell receptor (beta chain) was sequenced for a study of blood T cells in healthy people across ages. Study-level results: Not knowing donor CMV status may have confounded expanded clonotype changes. The study found more naive CD4+ cells and higher diversity in long-lived than aged donors.

A J-beta primer mix and a sample-barcoded 5' primer were used in a second PCR of about 7 to 12 cycles. One entry per CDR3 protein, called by TCRdb with MiXCR from the 5' RACE reads. The table lists about 1.8 million distinct CDR3 sequences, approximately 50% of them singletons, with approximately 2.1% in the top ten. In its sample, this clonotype was seen a few times. Its target is not known. The donors, aged roughly 6 to 100, were healthy Caucasians from Russia. Germline V gene data show CDR1 as SGHAT and CDR2 as FQDESV (reference sequence). This CDR3 is built from 16 residues. V was clipped by 2 bases and J by 2 bases, with 14 bases between them.

This TCR was recovered from a woman aged 35 to 49 in good health. The source material was blood. This sequence joins TRBV11-1 and TRBJ2-3; no firm D call. CDR3 sequence (DNA): TGTGCCAGCAGCTTACGGAACCTATTTTCCACAGATACGCAGTATTTT. Protein: CASSLRNLFSTDTQYF.